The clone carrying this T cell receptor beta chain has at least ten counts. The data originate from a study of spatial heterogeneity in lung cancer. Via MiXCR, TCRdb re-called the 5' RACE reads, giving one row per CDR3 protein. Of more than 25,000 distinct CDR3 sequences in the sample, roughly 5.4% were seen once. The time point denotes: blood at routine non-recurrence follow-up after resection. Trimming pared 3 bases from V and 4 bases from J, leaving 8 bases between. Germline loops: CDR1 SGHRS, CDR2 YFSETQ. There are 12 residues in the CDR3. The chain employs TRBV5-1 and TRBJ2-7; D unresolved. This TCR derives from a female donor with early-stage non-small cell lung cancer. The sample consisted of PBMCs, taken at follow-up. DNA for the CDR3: TGCGCCAGCAGCTGGGCCAGATACGAGCAGTACTTC. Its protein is CASSWARYEQYF.